What follows is one T cell receptor (beta chain) and its context. Its antigen is not identified. The data were taken from a study of cytomegalovirus exposure and HLA in healthy donors. The wider study: HLA-typed donors were the source of about 85 million unique TCRs held in an early data release. Most donors, roughly 77% of a few hundred genotyped, fell in the Caucasian-associated ancestry cluster.

Study results and limitations: For TCR beta chains, V- and J-gene trimming was later linked to a missense DCLRE1C variant.

Germline CDR1 and CDR2: MNHNS and SASEGT. The junction had 7 bases not matched to a gene; V was cut back by 6 bases and J by 0 bases. This CDR3 spans 15 amino acids. The primer mix had 60 Vbeta and 13 Jbeta primers. This table comes from immunoSEQ multiplex PCR, and its TCRdb copy is limited to in-frame clones, with some not included. The data hold around 65,000 clones, with 62% observed a single time. Sequencing input: PBMCs. The chain combines TRBV6-1 with TRBJ2-7; 8 bases line up with TRBD1. The sequence came from a man younger than 40 in good health and CMV-seronegative. The CDR3 nucleotides read TGTGCCAGCAGAGAGGGACAGGTGAGCTCCTACGAGCAGTACTTC. Translating it yields CASREGQVSSYEQYF.